The 4 T cell receptor beta chains presented below share a single source sample, sequenced in a study of CD8 T cells in Susac syndrome. 0.5 to 1 ug RNA was reverse transcribed with random hexamers. TCRdb reanalysed the immunoSEQ multiplex PCR reads using MiXCR and keeps one entry per CDR3 protein. Of about 200,000 distinct CDR3 sequences in the sample, roughly 95% are singletons; the top ten hold under 0.095%. The source material was CD4+ T cells from PBMCs. These receptors originate from a human donor with multiple sclerosis.

The chain couples TRBV28 to TRBJ1-2; D is perhaps TRBD1 (5 bases). Germline lookup yields CDR1 MDHEN and CDR2 SYDVKM. The CDR3 length is 13 residues. With 4 bases removed from V and 7 bases from J, the gap between germline ends came to 13 bases. The CDR3 protein is CASSSGGGGGYTF. The DNA of the CDR3 is TGTGCCAGCAGTTCGGGGGGAGGTGGTGGCTACACCTTC.

The V call is TRBV20-1, the J call TRBJ2-3, with D unclear. The germline CDR1 and CDR2 sequences are DFQATT and SNEGSKA (reference sequence). The germline V and J ends were trimmed by 0 bases and 5 bases, with 12 bases remaining between them. The CDR3 is 14 amino acids. The CDR3 DNA reads TGCAGTGCTAGAGATAAGTTTGTAAGAGATACGCAGTATTTT. This encodes CSARDKFVRDTQYF.

This sequence joins TRBV4-2 and TRBJ1-2; possible D gene TRBD1, 5 bases. The CDR3 loop spans 14 amino acids. With 0 bases removed from V and 3 bases from J, the gap between germline ends came to 8 bases. Germline V gene sequence: CDR1 LGHNA, CDR2 YNFKEQ. DNA of the CDR3: TGTGCCAGCAGCCAAGATGGGGGGGACTATGGCTACACCTTC. It codes for CASSQDGGDYGYTF.

The chain uses TRBV30 and TRBJ2-4; the match to TRBD1 covers 8 bases. CDR3 length equals 15 residues. Germline V gene sequence: CDR1 GTSNPN, CDR2 SVGIG (reference sequence). Trimming took 2 bases from V and 4 from J; bases not matched to a gene: 7. The CDR3 sequence is CAWSWTGRSKNIQYF. The CDR3 DNA reads TGTGCCTGGAGTTGGACAGGGCGTTCAAAAAACATTCAGTACTTC.